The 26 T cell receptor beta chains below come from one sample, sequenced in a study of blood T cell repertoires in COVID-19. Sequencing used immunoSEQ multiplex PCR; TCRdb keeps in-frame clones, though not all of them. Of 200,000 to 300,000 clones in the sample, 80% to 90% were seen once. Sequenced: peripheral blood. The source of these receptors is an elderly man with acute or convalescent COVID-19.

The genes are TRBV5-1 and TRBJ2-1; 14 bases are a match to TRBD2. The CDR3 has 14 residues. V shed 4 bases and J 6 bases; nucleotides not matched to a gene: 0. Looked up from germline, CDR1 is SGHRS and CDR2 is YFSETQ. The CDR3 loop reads CASSGTSGSNEQFF. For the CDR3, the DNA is TGCGCCAGCAGCGGGACTAGCGGGAGCAATGAGCAGTTCTTC.

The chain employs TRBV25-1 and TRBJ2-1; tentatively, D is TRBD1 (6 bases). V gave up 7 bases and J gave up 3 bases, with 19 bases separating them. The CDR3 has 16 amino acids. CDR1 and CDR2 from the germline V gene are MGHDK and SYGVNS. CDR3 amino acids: CASNGEVQGRYNEQFF. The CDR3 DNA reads TGTGCCAGCAACGGAGAGGTCCAGGGGCGCTACAATGAGCAGTTCTTC.

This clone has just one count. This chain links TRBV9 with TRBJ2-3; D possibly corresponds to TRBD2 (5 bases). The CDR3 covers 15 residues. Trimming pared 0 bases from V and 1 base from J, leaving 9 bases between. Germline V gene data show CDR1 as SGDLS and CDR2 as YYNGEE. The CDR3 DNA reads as TGTGCCAGCAGCGTAGGACGGGGTCGCACAGATACGCAGTATTTT. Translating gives CASSVGRGRTDTQYF.

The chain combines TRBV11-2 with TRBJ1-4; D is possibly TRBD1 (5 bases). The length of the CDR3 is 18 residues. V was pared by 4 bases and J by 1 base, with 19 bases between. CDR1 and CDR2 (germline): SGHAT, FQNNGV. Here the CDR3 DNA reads TGTGCCAGCAGCTCCGGTTGGGGCGGCAGGGTAACTAATGAAAAACTGTTTTTT. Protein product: CASSSGWGGRVTNEKLFF.

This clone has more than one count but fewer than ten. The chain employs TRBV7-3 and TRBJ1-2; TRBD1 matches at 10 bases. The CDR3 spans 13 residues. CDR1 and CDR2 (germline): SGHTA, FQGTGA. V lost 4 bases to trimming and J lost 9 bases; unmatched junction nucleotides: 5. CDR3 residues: CASSSGQGLRYTF. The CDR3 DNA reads TGTGCCAGCAGCTCGGGACAGGGGTTACGCTACACCTTC.

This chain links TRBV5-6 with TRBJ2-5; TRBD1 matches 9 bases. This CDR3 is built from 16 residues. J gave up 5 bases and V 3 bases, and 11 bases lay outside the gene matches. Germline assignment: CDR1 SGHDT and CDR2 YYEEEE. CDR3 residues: CASSYLTGGSAETQYF. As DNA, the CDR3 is TGTGCCAGCAGCTACTTAACAGGGGGCTCGGCGGAGACCCAGTACTTC.

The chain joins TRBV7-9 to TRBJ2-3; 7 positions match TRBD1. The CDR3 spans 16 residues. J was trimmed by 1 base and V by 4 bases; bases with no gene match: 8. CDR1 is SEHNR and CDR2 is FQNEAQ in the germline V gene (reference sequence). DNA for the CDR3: TGTGCCAGCAGCTCTGGACAGGCAGGGGGCACAGATACGCAGTATTTT. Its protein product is CASSSGQAGGTDTQYF. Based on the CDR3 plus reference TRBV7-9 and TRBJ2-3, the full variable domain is DTGVSQNPRHKITKRGQNVTFRCDPISEHNRLYWYRQTLGQGPEFLTYFQNEAQLEKSRLLSDRFSAERPKGSFSTLEIQRTEQGDSAMYLCASSSGQAGGTDTQYFGPGTRLTVL.

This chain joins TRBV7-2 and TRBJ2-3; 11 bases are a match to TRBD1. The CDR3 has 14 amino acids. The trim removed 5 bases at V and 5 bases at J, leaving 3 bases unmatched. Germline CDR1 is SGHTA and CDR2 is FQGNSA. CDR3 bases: TGTGCCAGCAGCACCGGGACAGGGGGAGATACGCAGTATTTT. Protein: CASSTGTGGDTQYF.

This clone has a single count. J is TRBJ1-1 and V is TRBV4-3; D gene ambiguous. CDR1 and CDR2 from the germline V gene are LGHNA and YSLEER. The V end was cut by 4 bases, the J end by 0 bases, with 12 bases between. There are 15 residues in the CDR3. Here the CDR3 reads CASSPKGVVNTEAFF. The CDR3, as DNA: TGCGCCAGCAGCCCGAAAGGAGTAGTGAACACTGAAGCTTTCTTT.

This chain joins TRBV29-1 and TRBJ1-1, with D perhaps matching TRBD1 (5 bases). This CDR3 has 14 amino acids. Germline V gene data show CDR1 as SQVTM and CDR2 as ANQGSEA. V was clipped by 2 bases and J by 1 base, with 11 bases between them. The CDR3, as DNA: TGCAGCGTTGAAATAGGGGCCGCGAACACTGAAGCTTTCTTT. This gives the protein CSVEIGAANTEAFF.

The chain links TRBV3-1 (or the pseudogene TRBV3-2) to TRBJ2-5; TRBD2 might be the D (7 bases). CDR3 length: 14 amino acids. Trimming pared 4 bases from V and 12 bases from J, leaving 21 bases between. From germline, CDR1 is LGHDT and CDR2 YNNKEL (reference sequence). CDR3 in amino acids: CASSRRGAVDSEYF. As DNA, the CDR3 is TGTGCCAGCAGCCGACGGGGGGCCGTGGACTCTGAGTACTTC.

The CDR3 bases are TGTGCCAGTAGTATTGGGCGACAGAATGAAAAACTGTTTTTT. It is translated as CASSIGRQNEKLFF. V and J are TRBV19 and TRBJ1-4; D is perhaps TRBD1 (5 bases). This CDR3 contains 14 residues. In germline, CDR1 is LNHDA, CDR2 SQIVND (reference sequence). The germline V and J ends were trimmed by 3 bases and 5 bases, with 10 bases remaining between them.

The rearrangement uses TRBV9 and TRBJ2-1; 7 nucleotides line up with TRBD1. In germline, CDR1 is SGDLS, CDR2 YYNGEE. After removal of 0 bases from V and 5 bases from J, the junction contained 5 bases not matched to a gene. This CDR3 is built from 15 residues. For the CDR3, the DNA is TGTGCCAGCAGCGTAGCGCCCCAGGGGGACAATGAGCAGTTCTTC. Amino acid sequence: CASSVAPQGDNEQFF.

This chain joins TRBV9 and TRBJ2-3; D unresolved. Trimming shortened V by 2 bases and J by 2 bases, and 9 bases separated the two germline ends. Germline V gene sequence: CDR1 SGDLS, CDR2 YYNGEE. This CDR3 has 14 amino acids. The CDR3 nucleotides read TGTGCCAGCAGCGTGAGCCCTCTCACAGATACGCAGTATTTT. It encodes CASSVSPLTDTQYF.

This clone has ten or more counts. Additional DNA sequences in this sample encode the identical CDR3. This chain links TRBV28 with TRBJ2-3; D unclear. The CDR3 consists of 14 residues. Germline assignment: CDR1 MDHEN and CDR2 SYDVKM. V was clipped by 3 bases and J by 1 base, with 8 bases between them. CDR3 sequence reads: CASSFLAGTDTQYF. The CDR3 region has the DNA TGTGCCAGCAGTTTTTTAGCCGGCACAGATACGCAGTATTTT. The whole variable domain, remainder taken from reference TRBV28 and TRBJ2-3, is DVKVTQSSRYLVKRTGEKVFLECVQDMDHENMFWYRQDPGLGLRLIYFSYDVKMKEKGDIPEGYSVSREKKERFSLILESASTNQTSMYLCASSFLAGTDTQYFGPGTRLTVL.

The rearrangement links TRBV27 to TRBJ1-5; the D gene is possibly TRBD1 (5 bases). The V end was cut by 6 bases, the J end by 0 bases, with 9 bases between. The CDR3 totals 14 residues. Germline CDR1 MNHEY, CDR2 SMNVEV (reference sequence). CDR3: CASRGPYSNQPQHF. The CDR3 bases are TGTGCCAGCAGGGGGCCCTATAGCAATCAGCCCCAGCATTTT.

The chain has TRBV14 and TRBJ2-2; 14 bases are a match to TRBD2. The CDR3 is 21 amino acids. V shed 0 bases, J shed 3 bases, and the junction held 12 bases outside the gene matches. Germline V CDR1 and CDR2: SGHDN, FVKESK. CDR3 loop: CASSQDFGTSGRGGYTGELFF. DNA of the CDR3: TGTGCCAGCAGCCAAGATTTCGGGACTAGCGGGAGAGGCGGGTACACCGGGGAGCTGTTTTTT.

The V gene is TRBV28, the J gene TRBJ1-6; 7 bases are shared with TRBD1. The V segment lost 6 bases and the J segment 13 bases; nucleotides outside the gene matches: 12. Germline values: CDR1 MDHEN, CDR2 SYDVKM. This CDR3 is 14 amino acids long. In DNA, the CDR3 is TGTGCCAGCAGATTTCCGGGACAGCGGTCGCCCCTCCACTTT. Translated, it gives CASRFPGQRSPLHF.

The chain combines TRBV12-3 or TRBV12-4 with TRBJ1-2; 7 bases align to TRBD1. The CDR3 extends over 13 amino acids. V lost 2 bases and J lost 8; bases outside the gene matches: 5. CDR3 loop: CASSLTGTDGYTF. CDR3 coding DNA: TGTGCCAGCAGTTTAACAGGGACAGACGGCTACACCTTC.

The CDR3 sequence is CASSRPGTRQETQYF. The CDR3 nucleotides read TGTGCCAGCAGTAGACCCGGGACTCGTCAAGAGACCCAGTACTTC. The chain carries TRBV7-2 and TRBJ2-5; the D gene is possibly TRBD2 (6 bases). V lost 6 bases and J lost 2, with 16 bases in between. CDR3 length: 15 amino acids. Per germline, CDR1 SGHTA and CDR2 FQGNSA. The whole variable domain, filled in from reference TRBV7-2 and TRBJ2-5, reads GAGVSQSPSNKVTEKGKDVELRCDPISGHTALYWYRQSLGQGLEFLIYFQGNSAPDKSGLPSDRFSAERTGGSVSTLTIQRTQQEDSAVYLCASSRPGTRQETQYFGPGTRLLVL.

CDR3 protein: CASSYSMAAGNTIYF. DNA of the CDR3: TGTGCCAGCAGTTACTCGATGGCAGCTGGAAACACCATATATTTT. The chain is built from TRBV6-5 and TRBJ1-3; no clear D. CDR1 is MNHEY and CDR2 is SVGAGI in the germline V gene. V shed 0 bases and J shed 2 bases, with 8 bases lying between them. The CDR3 has 15 amino acids.

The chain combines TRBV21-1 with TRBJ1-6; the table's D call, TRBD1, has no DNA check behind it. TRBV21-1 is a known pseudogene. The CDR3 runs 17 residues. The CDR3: CASSKENTHSYNSPLHF. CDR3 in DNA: TGTGCCAGCAGCAAAGAAAACACCCACTCCTATAATTCACCCCTCCACTTT.

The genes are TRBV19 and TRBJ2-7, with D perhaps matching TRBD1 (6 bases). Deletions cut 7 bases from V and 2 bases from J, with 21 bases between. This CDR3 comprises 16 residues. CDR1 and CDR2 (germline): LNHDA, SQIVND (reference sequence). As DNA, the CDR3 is TGTGCCAGTACACCAGGGACCAGGGGTGGAGCCTACGAGCAGTACTTC. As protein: CASTPGTRGGAYEQYF.

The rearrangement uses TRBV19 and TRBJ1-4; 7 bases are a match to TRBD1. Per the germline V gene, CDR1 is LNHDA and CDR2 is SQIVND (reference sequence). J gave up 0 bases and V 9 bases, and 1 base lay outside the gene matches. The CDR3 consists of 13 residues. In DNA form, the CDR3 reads TGTGCCAGCAGGGGGGCAACTAATGAAAAACTGTTTTTT. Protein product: CASRGATNEKLFF.

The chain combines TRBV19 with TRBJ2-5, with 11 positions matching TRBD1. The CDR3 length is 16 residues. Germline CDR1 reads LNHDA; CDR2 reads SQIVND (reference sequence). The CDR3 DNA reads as TGTGCAATTAAAAATTGGGGACAGGGGGATCGGGGGACCCAGTACTTC. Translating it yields CAIKNWGQGDRGTQYF.

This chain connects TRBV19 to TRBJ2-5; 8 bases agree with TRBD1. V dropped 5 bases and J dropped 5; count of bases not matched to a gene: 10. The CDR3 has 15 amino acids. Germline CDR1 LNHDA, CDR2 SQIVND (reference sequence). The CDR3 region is CASSEGQGARETQYF. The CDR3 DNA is TGTGCCAGTAGTGAAGGTCAGGGGGCTCGGGAGACCCAGTACTTC.